This entry lists 24 T cell receptor beta chains sequenced from one sample in a study of cytomegalovirus exposure and HLA in healthy donors (dated by TCRdb to 2015 to 2018). Receptors were amplified or captured by the immunoSEQ multiplex PCR assay. For the multiplex PCR, a mixture combining 60 forward primers for TCR Vbeta segments and 13 reverse primers for TCR Jbeta segments was used. TCRdb carries this immuneACCESS record with in-frame sequences only. Its versions omit some clonotypes, under half of them owing to an unresolved V gene in the studies checked, with the rest unexplained. The table kept for this sample lists 130,000 to 150,000 clones. Of the sample, less than 3.5% is held by the ten largest clones. The sample consisted of PBMCs. These receptors were obtained from a man between 40 and 49 years old in good health and CMV-seronegative.

This chain links TRBV2 with TRBJ1-5, with a weak D call TRBD1 (6 bases). Per the germline V gene, CDR1 is SNHLY and CDR2 is FYNNEI. V was cut by 4 bases and J by 10 bases, with 17 bases left in between. The CDR3 totals 14 residues. The CDR3 reads CASSVREGVGPQHF. Written as DNA, the CDR3 is TGTGCCAGCAGTGTGAGGGAGGGGGTAGGTCCCCAGCATTTT.

This rearrangement joins TRBV6-5 to TRBJ1-3; D is unresolved. CDR3 length equals 15 residues. Germline values: CDR1 MNHEY, CDR2 SVGAGI. The ends were cut back, 0 bases at V and 3 bases at J, with 9 bases in the middle. This CDR3 reads CASSYSRAFGNTIYF. The DNA of the CDR3 is TGTGCCAGCAGTTACTCGAGGGCCTTTGGAAACACCATATATTTT.

The chain combines TRBV27 with TRBJ1-2; D is unclear. Between the trimmed V and J ends, which lost 6 bases and 8 bases, there was a span of 10 bases. CDR3 length: 11 amino acids. CDR1 and CDR2 from the germline V gene are MNHEY and SMNVEV (reference sequence). CDR3 bases: TGTGCCAGCAGCCCCCGGGGAGGCTACACCTTC. Encoded protein: CASSPRGGYTF.

The chain links TRBV10-2 to TRBJ1-3; D remains unclear. The CDR3 is 14 residues long. Germline V gene sequence: CDR1 WSHSY, CDR2 SAAADI. Trimming took 5 bases from V and 0 from J, leaving 8 bases between them. CDR3 DNA sequence: TGCGCCAGCAGTAAACGGGACTCTGGAAACACCATATATTTT. Translating gives CASSKRDSGNTIYF.

V usage is TRBV27 and J usage is TRBJ1-6, with D unclear. This CDR3 region has 14 residues. Trimming took 5 bases from V and 9 from J, leaving 14 bases between them. From germline, CDR1 is MNHEY and CDR2 SMNVEV (reference sequence). In DNA, the CDR3 is TGTGCCAGCAGTCCACGACGTGAGCGTTCACCCCTCCACTTT. Its translation is CASSPRRERSPLHF.

This chain links TRBV6-6 with TRBJ2-2; 8 bases are shared with TRBD1. The germline CDR1 and CDR2 sequences are MNHNY and SVGAGI (reference sequence). CDR3 size: 13 residues. The junction had 4 bases not matched to a gene; V was cut back by 5 bases and J by 8 bases. CDR3 coding DNA: TGTGCCAGCAGTCAGGGGGCTGTGGGGGAGCTGTTTTTT. It yields the protein CASSQGAVGELFF.

The chain links TRBV6-1 to TRBJ1-1; possibly TRBD1 for D (5 bases). Trimming took off 7 bases at V and 8 bases at J, with 17 bases between the two ends. The CDR3 is 13 amino acids. Germline V CDR1 and CDR2: MNHNS, SASEGT. The CDR3 DNA reads TGTGCCAGCACTACCGACAGCCCTAAGGAAGCTTTCTTT. Encoded protein: CASTTDSPKEAFF.

The gene calls are TRBV2 and TRBJ2-2; TRBD1 matches at 10 bases. V lost 4 bases to trimming and J lost 6 bases; unmatched junction nucleotides: 8. This CDR3 is 16 amino acids long. The V gene's germline CDR1 is SNHLY and CDR2 FYNNEI. CDR3 loop: CASSGPDRGRPGELFF. The CDR3 region has the DNA TGTGCCAGCAGTGGACCTGACAGGGGGCGTCCCGGGGAGCTGTTTTTT.

V and J are TRBV5-4 and TRBJ2-3, with TRBD2 matching over 16 bases. The junction had 8 bases not matched to a gene; V was cut back by 0 bases and J by 7 bases. Germline loops: CDR1 SGHNT, CDR2 YYREEE (reference sequence). CDR3 size: 18 residues. The CDR3 DNA reads TGTGCCAGCAGCTTGGACGGGACTAGCGGGGGGGCCGGAAATACGCAGTATTTT. Residues: CASSLDGTSGGAGNTQYF.

The chain has TRBV19 and TRBJ2-7, with D possibly matching TRBD1 (6 bases). Deletions cut 5 bases from V and 7 bases from J, with 21 bases between. CDR3 size: 15 residues. Per germline, CDR1 LNHDA and CDR2 SQIVND (reference sequence). The CDR3 DNA reads as TGTGCCAGTAGTCCCGTTGAGGGGGTCATCAAGGAGCAGTACTTC. Translating gives CASSPVEGVIKEQYF.

As DNA, the CDR3 is TGTGCCACACTCCCTTCGGGGGGAGGGTATGGCTACACCTTC. Its translation: CATLPSGGGYGYTF. The V and J genes are TRBV5-4 and TRBJ1-2; D is perhaps TRBD1 (5 bases). The CDR3 has 14 residues. Per germline, CDR1 SGHNT and CDR2 YYREEE (reference sequence). V was trimmed by 9 bases and J by 5 bases, leaving 20 bases between them.

The V and J genes are TRBV25-1 and TRBJ1-6, with TRBD1 matching 7 bases. CDR1 and CDR2 (germline): MGHDK, SYGVNS. V dropped 2 bases and J dropped 10; count of bases not matched to a gene: 8. The CDR3 loop spans 15 amino acids. The CDR3 bases are TGTGCCAGCAGTGAACACAGGGGAAACGGCTCACCCCTCCACTTT. Its protein product is CASSEHRGNGSPLHF.

CDR3 sequence: CASRLPGGHGYTF. The CDR3 DNA is TGTGCCAGCAGACTCCCAGGGGGACATGGCTACACCTTC. The J gene is TRBJ1-2, the V gene TRBV6-5; 7 bases align to TRBD1. The germline gives CDR1 MNHEY, CDR2 SVGAGI. The CDR3 runs to 13 residues. The V gene end was trimmed by 6 bases and the J gene end by 6 bases; junction bases not matched to a gene: 7.

This chain connects TRBV28 to TRBJ2-7, with a possible D match to TRBD2 (7 bases). Germline CDR1 is MDHEN and CDR2 is SYDVKM. The CDR3 loop spans 17 amino acids. Trimming shortened V by 9 bases and J by 1 base, and 25 bases separated the two germline ends. The CDR3 here is CARTEGGRMETSYEQYF. The CDR3 DNA follows: TGTGCCAGAACCGAGGGGGGGAGAATGGAGACGTCCTACGAGCAGTACTTC.

The chain is built from TRBV7-9 and TRBJ2-2; tentatively, D is TRBD2 (6 bases). V was cut by 3 bases and J by 7 bases, with 9 bases left in between. CDR1 and CDR2 from the germline V gene are SEHNR and FQNEAQ (reference sequence). The CDR3 loop spans 13 amino acids. CDR3 in amino acids: CASSLGGDGELFF. The CDR3 nucleotides are TGTGCCAGCAGCTTGGGGGGTGACGGGGAGCTGTTTTTT.

V is TRBV7-2 and J is TRBJ2-1; D is uncertain. V gave up 10 bases and J gave up 5 bases, with 9 bases separating them. Germline V CDR1 and CDR2: SGHTA, FQGNSA. This CDR3 is 11 amino acids long. CDR3 DNA sequence: TGTGCCACCACCCCAGACAATGAGCAGTTCTTC. It specifies CATTPDNEQFF.

The chain carries TRBV4-3 and TRBJ1-2, with 8 bases identical to TRBD1. This CDR3 has 17 residues. The V and J ends lost 4 bases and 7 bases, in that order; junction bases with no gene match: 17. From germline, CDR1 is LGHNA and CDR2 YSLEER. CDR3 nucleotides: TGCGCCAGCAGCCGGGGAGGGACAGGTACCCTGGCTGGTGGCTACACCTTC. As protein: CASSRGGTGTLAGGYTF.

The chain recombines TRBV2 with TRBJ2-1; D unclear. Germline CDR1 reads SNHLY; CDR2 reads FYNNEI. The V and J ends lost 7 bases and 0 bases respectively, with 10 bases between them. This CDR3 is built from 14 residues. The CDR3 loop reads CASITPSSYNEQFF. The CDR3 DNA is TGTGCCAGCATTACTCCGAGCTCCTACAATGAGCAGTTCTTC.

The chain couples TRBV5-1 to TRBJ2-5; the match to TRBD1 covers 7 bases. The V gene's germline CDR1 is SGHRS and CDR2 YFSETQ. CDR3 length equals 14 residues. Losses at the gene ends were 4 bases for V and 2 bases for J; bases not matched to a gene: 5. This CDR3 reads CASSQGTVQETQYF. CDR3 sequence (DNA): TGCGCCAGCAGCCAAGGGACAGTTCAAGAGACCCAGTACTTC.

This chain connects TRBV4-1 to TRBJ1-3; no clear D gene. The V end lost 0 bases, the J end lost 2 bases, and 14 bases lay between the germline ends. The CDR3 runs to 17 residues. Germline CDR1 and CDR2: MGHRA and YSYEKL. For the CDR3, the DNA is TGCGCCAGCAGCCAAGATGCCCCCGGTACAGCTGGAAACACCATATATTTT. It specifies CASSQDAPGTAGNTIYF.

The chain employs TRBV11-3 and TRBJ2-1; 10 bases align to TRBD2. After removal of 5 bases from V and 6 bases from J, the junction contained 13 bases not matched to a gene. Germline CDR1 SGHNT, CDR2 YENEEA. The CDR3 covers 17 residues. In DNA form, the CDR3 reads TGTGCCAGCAGCCCACCTTATCTAGCGGGGGCCCGCAATGAGCAGTTCTTC. It specifies CASSPPYLAGARNEQFF.

The gene calls are TRBV7-6 and TRBJ1-5; 7 bases match TRBD1. This CDR3 is 16 amino acids long. The germline V gene encodes CDR1 SGHVS and CDR2 FNYEAQ. Trimming took 5 bases from V and 5 from J; bases not matched to a gene: 12. The CDR3 sequence is CASSLKGGSGDQPQHF. Here the CDR3 DNA reads TGTGCCAGCAGCCTCAAAGGGGGCAGCGGAGATCAGCCCCAGCATTTT.

The chain is built from TRBV9 and TRBJ2-7; possible D gene TRBD1, 5 bases. Germline CDR1 and CDR2: SGDLS and YYNGEE. This CDR3 region has 15 residues. The V and J ends lost 0 bases and 3 bases respectively, with 13 bases between them. This chain's CDR3 is CASSVGQSLIYEQYF. CDR3 coding DNA: TGTGCCAGCAGCGTAGGACAGAGCTTAATCTACGAGCAGTACTTC. Together with reference TRBV9 and TRBJ2-7, the CDR3 gives the full variable domain: DSGVTQTPKHLITATGQRVTLRCSPRSGDLSVYWYQQSLDQGLQFLIQYYNGEERAKGNILERFSAQQFPDLHSELNLSSLELGDSALYFCASSVGQSLIYEQYFGPGTRLTVT.

CDR3: CASSLQGQGEYGYTF. DNA for the CDR3: TGCGCCAGCAGCCTACAAGGACAGGGGGAATATGGCTACACCTTC. The rearrangement joins TRBV4-3 to TRBJ1-2, with 10 positions matching TRBD1. The ends lost 4 bases at V and 5 bases at J; junction bases unmatched: 7. In germline, CDR1 is LGHNA, CDR2 YSLEER. CDR3 length: 15 amino acids.